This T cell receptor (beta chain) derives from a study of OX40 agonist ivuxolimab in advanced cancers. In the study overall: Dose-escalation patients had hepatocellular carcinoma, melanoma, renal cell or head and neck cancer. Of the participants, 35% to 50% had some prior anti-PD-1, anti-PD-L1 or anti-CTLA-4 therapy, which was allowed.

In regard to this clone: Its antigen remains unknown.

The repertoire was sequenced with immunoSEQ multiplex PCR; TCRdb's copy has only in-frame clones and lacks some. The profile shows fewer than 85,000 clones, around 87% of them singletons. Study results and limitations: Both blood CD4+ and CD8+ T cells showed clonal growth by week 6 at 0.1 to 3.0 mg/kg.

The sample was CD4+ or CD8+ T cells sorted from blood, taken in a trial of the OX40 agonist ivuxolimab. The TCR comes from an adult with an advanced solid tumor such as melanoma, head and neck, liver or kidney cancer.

CDR3 amino acids: CASSLSSRDTQYF. CDR3 coding DNA: TGTGCCAGCAGCTTAAGCAGTCGGGATACGCAGTATTTT. The chain links TRBV7-3 to TRBJ2-3; D unresolved. Trimming shortened V by 1 base and J by 6 bases, and 8 bases separated the two germline ends. This CDR3 contains 13 residues. Per the germline V gene, CDR1 is SGHTA and CDR2 is FQGTGA.